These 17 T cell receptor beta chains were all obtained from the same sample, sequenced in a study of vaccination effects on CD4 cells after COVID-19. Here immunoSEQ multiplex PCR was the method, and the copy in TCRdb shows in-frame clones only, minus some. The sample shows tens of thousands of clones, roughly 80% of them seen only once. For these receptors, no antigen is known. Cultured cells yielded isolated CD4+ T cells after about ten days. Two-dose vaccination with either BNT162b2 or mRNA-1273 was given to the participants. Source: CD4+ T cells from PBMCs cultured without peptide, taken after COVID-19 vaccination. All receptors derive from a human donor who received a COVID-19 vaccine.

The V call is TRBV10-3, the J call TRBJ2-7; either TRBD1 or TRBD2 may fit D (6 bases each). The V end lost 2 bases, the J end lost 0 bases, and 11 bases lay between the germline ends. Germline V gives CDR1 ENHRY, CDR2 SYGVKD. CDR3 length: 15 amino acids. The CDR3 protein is CAISEGGLSSYEQYV. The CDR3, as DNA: TGTGCCATCAGTGAGGGGGGGCTGAGCTCCTACGAGCAGTACGTC.

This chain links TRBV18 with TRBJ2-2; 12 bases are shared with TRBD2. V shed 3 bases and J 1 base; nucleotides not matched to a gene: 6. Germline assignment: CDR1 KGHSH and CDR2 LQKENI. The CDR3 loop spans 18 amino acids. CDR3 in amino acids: CASSPFRTSGENTGELFF. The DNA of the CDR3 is TGTGCCAGCTCACCGTTTCGGACTAGCGGGGAGAACACCGGGGAGCTGTTTTTT.

The CDR3 DNA reads as TGTGCCATCAGTGAGCCAACAAAGGGGTACAGGGCAAGTACTGAAGCTTTCTTT. Protein sequence: CAISEPTKGYRASTEAFF. The chain uses TRBV10-3 and TRBJ1-1, with a tentative D call TRBD1 (6 bases). Trimming removed 2 bases at V and 5 bases at J, with 24 bases between. Germline CDR1 is ENHRY and CDR2 is SYGVKD. The CDR3 is made up of 18 amino acids.

CDR3 coding DNA: TGTGCCAGCAGCTTAGCGGTGGCCGGGGAGCAGTACGTC. This gives the protein CASSLAVAGEQYV. The chain carries TRBV7-2 and TRBJ2-7; no clear D. Germline V gene lookup returns CDR1 SGHTA and CDR2 FQGNSA. V lost 0 bases and J lost 7, with 10 bases in between. This CDR3 is 13 amino acids long.

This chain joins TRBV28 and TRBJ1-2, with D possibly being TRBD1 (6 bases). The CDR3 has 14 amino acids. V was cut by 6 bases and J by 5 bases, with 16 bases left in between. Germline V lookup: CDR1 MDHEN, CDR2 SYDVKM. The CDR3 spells CASRGAMGAYGYTF. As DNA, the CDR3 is TGTGCCAGCAGGGGGGCCATGGGGGCTTATGGCTACACCTTC.

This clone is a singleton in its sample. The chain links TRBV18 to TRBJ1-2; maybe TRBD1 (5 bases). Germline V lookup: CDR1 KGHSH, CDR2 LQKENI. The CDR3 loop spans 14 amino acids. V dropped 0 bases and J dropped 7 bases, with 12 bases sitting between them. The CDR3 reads CASSPPLQGGGYTF. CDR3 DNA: TGTGCCAGCTCACCACCTCTTCAGGGTGGTGGCTACACCTTC.

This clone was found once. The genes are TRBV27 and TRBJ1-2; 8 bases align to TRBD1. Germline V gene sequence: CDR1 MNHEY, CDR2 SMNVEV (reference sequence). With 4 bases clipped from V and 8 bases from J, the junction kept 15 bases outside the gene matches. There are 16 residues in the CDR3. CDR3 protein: CASSSTAYGRGQGYTF. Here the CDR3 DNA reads TGTGCCAGCAGTTCAACCGCCTACGGCAGGGGGCAAGGCTACACCTTC.

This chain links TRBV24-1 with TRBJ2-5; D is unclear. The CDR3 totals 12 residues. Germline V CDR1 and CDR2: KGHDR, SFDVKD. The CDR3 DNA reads TGTGCTTCCGGGCTGGGATCAGGGACCCAGTACTTC. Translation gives CASGLGSGTQYF.

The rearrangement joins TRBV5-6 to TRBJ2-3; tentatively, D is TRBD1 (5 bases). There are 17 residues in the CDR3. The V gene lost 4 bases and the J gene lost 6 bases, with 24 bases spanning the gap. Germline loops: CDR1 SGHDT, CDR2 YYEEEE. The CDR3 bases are TGTGCCAGCAGCCTAGGTGTGGGCTCCCTCAGGGCTGATACGCAGTATTTT. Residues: CASSLGVGSLRADTQYF.

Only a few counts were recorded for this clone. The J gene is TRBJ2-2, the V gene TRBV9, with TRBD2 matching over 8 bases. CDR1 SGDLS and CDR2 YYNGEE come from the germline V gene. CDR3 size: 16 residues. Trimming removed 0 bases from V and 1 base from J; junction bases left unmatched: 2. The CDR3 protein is CASSVALAGNTGELFF. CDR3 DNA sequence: TGTGCCAGCAGCGTAGCCCTAGCGGGGAACACCGGGGAGCTGTTTTTT.

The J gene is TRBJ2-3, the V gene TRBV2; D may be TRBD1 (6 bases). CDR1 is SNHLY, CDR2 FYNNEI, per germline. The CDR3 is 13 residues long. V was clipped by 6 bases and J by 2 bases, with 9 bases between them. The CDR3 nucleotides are TGTGCCAGCAGAGGACAGTACACAGATACGCAGTATTTT. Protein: CASRGQYTDTQYF.

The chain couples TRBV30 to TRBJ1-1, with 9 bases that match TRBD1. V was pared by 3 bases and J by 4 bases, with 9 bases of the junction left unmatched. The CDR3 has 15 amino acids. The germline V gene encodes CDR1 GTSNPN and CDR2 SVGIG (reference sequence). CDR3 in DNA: TGTGCCTGGAGATTGACAGGGGGGTGGCTCACTGAAGCTTTCTTT. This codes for CAWRLTGGWLTEAFF. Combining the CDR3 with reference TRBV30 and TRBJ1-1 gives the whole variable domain SQTIHQWPATLVQPVGSPLSLECTVEGTSNPNLYWYRQAAGRGLQLLFYSVGIGQISSEVPQNLSASRPQDRQFILSSKKLLLSDSGFYLCAWRLTGGWLTEAFFGQGTRLTVV.

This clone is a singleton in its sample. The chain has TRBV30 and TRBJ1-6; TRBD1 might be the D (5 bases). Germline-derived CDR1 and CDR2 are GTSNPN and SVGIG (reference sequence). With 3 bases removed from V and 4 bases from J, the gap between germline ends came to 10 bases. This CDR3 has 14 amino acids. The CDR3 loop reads CAWSMTDYNSPLHF. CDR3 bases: TGTGCCTGGAGCATGACAGATTATAATTCACCCCTCCACTTT.

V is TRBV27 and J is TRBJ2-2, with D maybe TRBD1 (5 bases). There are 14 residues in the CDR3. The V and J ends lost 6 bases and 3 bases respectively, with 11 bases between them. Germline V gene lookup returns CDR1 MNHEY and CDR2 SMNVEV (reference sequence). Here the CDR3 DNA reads TGTGCCAGCAGCCCCGACAGATACACCGGGGAGCTGTTTTTT. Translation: CASSPDRYTGELFF.

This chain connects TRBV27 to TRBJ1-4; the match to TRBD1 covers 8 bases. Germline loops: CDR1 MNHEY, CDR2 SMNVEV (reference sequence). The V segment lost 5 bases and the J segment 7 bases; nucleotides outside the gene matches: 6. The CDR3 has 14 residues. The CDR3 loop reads CASSGQGSGEKLFF. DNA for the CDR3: TGTGCCAGCAGTGGACAGGGTTCAGGTGAAAAACTGTTTTTT.

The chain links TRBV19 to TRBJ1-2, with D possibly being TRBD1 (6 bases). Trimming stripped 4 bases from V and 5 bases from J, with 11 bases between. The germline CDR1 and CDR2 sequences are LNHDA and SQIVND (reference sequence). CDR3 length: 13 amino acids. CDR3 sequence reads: CASSTGVGYGYTF. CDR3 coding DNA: TGTGCCAGTAGTACAGGGGTGGGGTATGGCTACACCTTC.

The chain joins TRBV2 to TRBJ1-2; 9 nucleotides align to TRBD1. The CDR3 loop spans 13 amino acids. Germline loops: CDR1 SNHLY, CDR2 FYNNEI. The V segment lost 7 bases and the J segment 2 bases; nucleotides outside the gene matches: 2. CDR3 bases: TGTGCCAGCAACAGGGGGCAGAACTATGGCTACACCTTC. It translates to CASNRGQNYGYTF.